This section outlines one T cell receptor beta chain sequence together with its context. Antigen: not known. This sample was taken from a study of shared clonotypes between healthy human individuals. Turning to the study itself: Each donor had three CD4 naive, three CD4 memory, two CD8 naive and one CD8 memory plate.

The study, taken as a whole, reports: Sample collection involved blood only; tissue repertoires are likely different. As a rule, naive subsets had a larger estimated richness than memory subsets.

Trimming pared 3 bases from V and 1 base from J, leaving 13 bases between. CDR3 length equals 16 residues. Looked up from germline, CDR1 is KGHSH and CDR2 is LQKENI. Sequencing was performed with immunoSEQ multiplex PCR; in TCRdb, only in-frame clones are kept and a portion is missing. The sample shows roughly 1 million clones, more than 65% of them seen only once. This TCR was recovered from a man between 18 and 35 years old in good health. The sequenced material came from memory CD4+ T cells sorted from blood. Subset specified: CD45RA-negative fraction. The rearrangement links TRBV18 to TRBJ1-3; no clear D. The CDR3 DNA is TGTGCCAGCTCACCGCGAGGGTTCCTTTCTGGAAACACCATATATTTT. As protein: CASSPRGFLSGNTIYF.